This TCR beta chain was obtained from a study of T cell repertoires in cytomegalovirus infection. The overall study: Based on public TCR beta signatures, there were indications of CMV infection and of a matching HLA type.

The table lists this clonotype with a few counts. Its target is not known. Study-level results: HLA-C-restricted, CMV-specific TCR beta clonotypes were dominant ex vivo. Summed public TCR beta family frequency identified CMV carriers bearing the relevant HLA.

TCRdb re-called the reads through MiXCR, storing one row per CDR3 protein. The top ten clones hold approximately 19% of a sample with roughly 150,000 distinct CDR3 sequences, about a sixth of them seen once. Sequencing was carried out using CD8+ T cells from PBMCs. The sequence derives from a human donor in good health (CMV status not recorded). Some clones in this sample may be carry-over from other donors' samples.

The CDR3 nucleotides read TGTGCCAGCAGTTGGGGGGACTACGAGCAGTACTTC. This codes for CASSWGDYEQYF. V gene TRBV28 combines with J gene TRBJ2-7, with D tentatively TRBD2 (6 bases). The CDR3 contains 12 residues. Per germline, CDR1 MDHEN and CDR2 SYDVKM. Trimming shortened V by 4 bases and J by 3 bases, and 7 bases separated the two germline ends.